This T cell receptor beta chain was captured in a study of blood T cell repertoires in COVID-19. The germline gives CDR1 MNHEY, CDR2 SMNVEV (reference sequence). This CDR3 comprises 16 residues. J gave up 2 bases and V 5 bases, and 8 bases lay outside the gene matches. The table came from immunoSEQ multiplex PCR; TCRdb's copy has only in-frame clones and leaves some out. The data show fewer than 90,000 clones, with approximately 88% seen just once and under 0.6% held by the top ten. Specimen: peripheral blood. The chain carries TRBV27 and TRBJ1-5, with 8 bases fitting TRBD1. The sequence was obtained from a man between 60 and 75 years old with acute or convalescent COVID-19. CDR3 residues: CASSPWTGFGNQPQHF. Written as DNA, the CDR3 is TGTGCCAGCAGTCCATGGACAGGGTTTGGCAATCAGCCCCAGCATTTT.